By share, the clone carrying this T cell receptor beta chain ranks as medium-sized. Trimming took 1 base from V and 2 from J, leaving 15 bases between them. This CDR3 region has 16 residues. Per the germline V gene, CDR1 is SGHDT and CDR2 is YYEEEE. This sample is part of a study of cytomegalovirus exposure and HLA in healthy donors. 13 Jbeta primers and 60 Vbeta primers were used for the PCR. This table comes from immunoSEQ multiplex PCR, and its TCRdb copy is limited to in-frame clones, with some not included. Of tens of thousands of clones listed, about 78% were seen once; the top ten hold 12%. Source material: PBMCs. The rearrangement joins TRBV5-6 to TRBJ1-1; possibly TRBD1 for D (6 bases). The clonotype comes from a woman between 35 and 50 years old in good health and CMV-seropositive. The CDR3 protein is CASSLSLGAINTEAFF. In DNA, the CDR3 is TGTGCCAGCAGCTTGTCATTGGGGGCGATTAACACTGAAGCTTTCTTT. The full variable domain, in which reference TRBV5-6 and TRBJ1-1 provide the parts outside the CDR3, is DAGVTQSPTHLIKTRGQQVTLRCSPKSGHDTVSWYQQALGQGPQFIFQYYEEEERQRGNFPDRFSGHQFPNYSSELNVNALLLGDSALYLCASSLSLGAINTEAFFGQGTRLTVV.